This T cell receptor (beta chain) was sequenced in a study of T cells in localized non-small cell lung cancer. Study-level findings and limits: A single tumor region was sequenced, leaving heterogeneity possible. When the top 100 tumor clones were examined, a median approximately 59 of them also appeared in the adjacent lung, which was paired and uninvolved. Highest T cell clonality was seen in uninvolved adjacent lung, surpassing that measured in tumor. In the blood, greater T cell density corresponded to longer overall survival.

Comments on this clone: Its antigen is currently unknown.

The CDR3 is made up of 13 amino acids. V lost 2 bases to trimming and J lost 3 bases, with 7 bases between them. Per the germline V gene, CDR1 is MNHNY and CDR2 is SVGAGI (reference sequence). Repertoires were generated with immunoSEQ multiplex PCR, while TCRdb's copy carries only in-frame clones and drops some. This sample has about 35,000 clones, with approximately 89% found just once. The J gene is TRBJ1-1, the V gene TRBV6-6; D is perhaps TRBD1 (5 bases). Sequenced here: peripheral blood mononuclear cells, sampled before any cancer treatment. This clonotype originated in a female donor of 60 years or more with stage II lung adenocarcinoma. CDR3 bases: TGTGCCAGCAGTTACCGCAGGGACACTGAAGCTTTCTTT. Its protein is CASSYRRDTEAFF.